Presented here are 5 T cell receptor beta chains from one specimen sequenced in a study of blood T cell repertoires in COVID-19. Assay used: immunoSEQ multiplex PCR; TCRdb lists only in-frame clones, some missing. Of roughly 200,000 clones in the sample, about 85% were seen once. Sequenced sample: peripheral blood. These receptors were obtained from a human donor in a cohort sampled during active COVID-19.

J is TRBJ2-1 and V is TRBV28, with D perhaps matching TRBD1 (6 bases). CDR3 length: 13 amino acids. Germline CDR1 reads MDHEN; CDR2 reads SYDVKM. V was trimmed by 2 bases and J by 10 bases, leaving 12 bases between them. The CDR3 reads CASSLTGSQEQFF. CDR3 sequence (DNA): TGTGCCAGCAGTTTAACAGGGAGCCAGGAGCAGTTCTTC.

The chain links TRBV18 to TRBJ2-1, with 7 positions matching TRBD1. V lost 2 bases to trimming and J lost 4 bases; unmatched junction nucleotides: 2. CDR3 size: 14 residues. Germline lookup yields CDR1 KGHSH and CDR2 LQKENI. The CDR3 spells CASSPRTGYNEQFF. In DNA, the CDR3 is TGTGCCAGCTCACCAAGGACAGGATACAATGAGCAGTTCTTC.

The V call is TRBV5-1, the J call TRBJ1-1; 10 bases fit TRBD1. The germline V gene encodes CDR1 SGHRS and CDR2 YFSETQ. The CDR3 totals 15 residues. V was clipped by 0 bases and J by 6 bases; unmatched bases: 5. CDR3 in amino acids: CASSLGDRGSSEAFF. The CDR3, as DNA: TGCGCCAGCAGCTTGGGGGACAGGGGATCTTCTGAAGCTTTCTTT.

The gene calls are TRBV5-1 and TRBJ1-4; D remains unclear. V lost 5 bases and J 0 bases, leaving 17 bases between the germline ends. CDR3 length: 17 amino acids. CDR1 and CDR2 from the germline V gene are SGHRS and YFSETQ. Here the CDR3 reads CASSLGETYSTNEKLFF. In DNA form, the CDR3 reads TGCGCCAGCAGTCTCGGGGAGACCTACTCAACTAATGAAAAACTGTTTTTT.

The CDR3 protein is CASSPARATGQETQYF. In DNA, the CDR3 is TGTGCCAGTAGTCCGGCAAGAGCCACGGGGCAAGAGACCCAGTACTTC. V and J are TRBV19 and TRBJ2-5; possibly TRBD2 for D (5 bases). V lost 5 bases and J 2 bases, leaving 18 bases between the germline ends. Germline CDR1 and CDR2: LNHDA and SQIVND (reference sequence). The CDR3 contains 16 residues. The variable domain in full, completed from reference TRBV19 and TRBJ2-5, reads DGGITQSPKYLFRKEGQNVTLSCEQNLNHDAMYWYRQDPGQGLRLIYYSQIVNDFQKGDIAEGYSVSREKKESFPLTVTSAQKNPTAFYLCASSPARATGQETQYFGPGTRLLVL.